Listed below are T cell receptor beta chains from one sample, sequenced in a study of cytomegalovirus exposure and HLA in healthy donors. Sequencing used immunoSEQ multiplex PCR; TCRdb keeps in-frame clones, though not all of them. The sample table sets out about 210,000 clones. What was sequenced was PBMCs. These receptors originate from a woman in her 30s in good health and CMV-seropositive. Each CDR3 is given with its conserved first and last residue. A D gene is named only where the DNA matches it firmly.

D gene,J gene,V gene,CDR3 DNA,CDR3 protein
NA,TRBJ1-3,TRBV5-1,TGCGCCAGCAGCGGAGAACACGGGACAGGAAACACCATATATTTT,CASSGEHGTGNTIYF
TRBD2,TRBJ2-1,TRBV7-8,TGTGCCAGCAGCTCCCAACGACTAGCGGGAGGGCCGGGTTCCTACAATGAGCAGTTCTTC,CASSSQRLAGGPGSYNEQFF
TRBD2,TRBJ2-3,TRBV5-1,TGCGCCAGCAGCTTGACGGGGGGGCCGGATACGCAGTATTTT,CASSLTGGPDTQYF
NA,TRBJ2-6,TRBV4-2,TGTGCCAGCAGCCAAGATTTAAACGTCCTGACTTTC,CASSQDLNVLTF
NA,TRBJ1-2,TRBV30,TGTGCCCTATGGGGGGCTAACTATGGCTACACCTTC,CALWGANYGYTF
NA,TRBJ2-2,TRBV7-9,TGTGCCAGCAGCGGCGGACATACGAACACCGGGGAGCTGTTTTTT,CASSGGHTNTGELFF
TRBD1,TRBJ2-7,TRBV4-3,TGCGCCAGCAGCCAAGAGAACAGGGGATACGAGCAGTACTTC,CASSQENRGYEQYF
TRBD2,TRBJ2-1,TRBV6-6,TGTGCCAGCAGTTATTCTAGCGGGGGCTCCTACAATGAGCAGTTCTTC,CASSYSSGGSYNEQFF
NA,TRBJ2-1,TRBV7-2,TGTGCCAGCAGCTCCGAGAGCGGTAACTACAATGAGCAGTTCTTC,CASSSESGNYNEQFF
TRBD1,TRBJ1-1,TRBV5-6,TGTGCCAGCAGCTTGCGTCCGGGACAGGGGCTGGCTGAAGCTTTCTTT,CASSLRPGQGLAEAFF
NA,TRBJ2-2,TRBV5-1,TGCGCCAGCAGCTGGGAGTTCACCGGGGAGCTGTTTTTT,CASSWEFTGELFF
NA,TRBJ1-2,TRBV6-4,TGTGCCAGCAGTGACTTCAGGGGTTACTATGGCTACACCTTC,CASSDFRGYYGYTF
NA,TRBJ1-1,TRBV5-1,TGCGCCAGCAGCTTGGCCCGATCAGGGGCTGGGAACACTGAAGCTTTCTTT,CASSLARSGAGNTEAFF
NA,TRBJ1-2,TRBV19,TGTGCCAGTAGTCTGGACTTAGTTCGTGCTCGGACCTTC,CASSLDLVRARTF
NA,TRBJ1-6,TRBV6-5,TGTGCCAGCGGTCGGGGAAGCGGGAATTCACCCCTCCACTTT,CASGRGSGNSPLHF
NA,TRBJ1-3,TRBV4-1,TGCGCCAGCAGCCAAGATGGCGGCAACTCTGGAAACACCATATATTTT,CASSQDGGNSGNTIYF
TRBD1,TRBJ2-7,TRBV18,TGTGCCAGCTCTCGGACAGGGGTCTCCTACGAGCAGTACTTC,CASSRTGVSYEQYF
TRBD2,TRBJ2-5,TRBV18,TGTGCCAGCTCTTTTGGGGGACTAGCGGGCCAAGAGACCCAGTACTTC,CASSFGGLAGQETQYF
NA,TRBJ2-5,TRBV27,TGTGCCAGCAGTTTATCCTCTCCCCTAGAGACCCAGTACTTC,CASSLSSPLETQYF
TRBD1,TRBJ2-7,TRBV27,TGTGCCAGCAGTTCAGCCCACCGGACAGGATACGAGCAGTACTTC,CASSSAHRTGYEQYF
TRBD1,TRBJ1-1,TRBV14,TGTGCCAGCAGCCAAGGGTTCGGGACAGGGTACCAGAACACTGAAGCTTTCTTT,CASSQGFGTGYQNTEAFF
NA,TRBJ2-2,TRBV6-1,TGTGCCAGCAGTGAACAGGGCACCGGGGAGCTGTTTTTT,CASSEQGTGELFF